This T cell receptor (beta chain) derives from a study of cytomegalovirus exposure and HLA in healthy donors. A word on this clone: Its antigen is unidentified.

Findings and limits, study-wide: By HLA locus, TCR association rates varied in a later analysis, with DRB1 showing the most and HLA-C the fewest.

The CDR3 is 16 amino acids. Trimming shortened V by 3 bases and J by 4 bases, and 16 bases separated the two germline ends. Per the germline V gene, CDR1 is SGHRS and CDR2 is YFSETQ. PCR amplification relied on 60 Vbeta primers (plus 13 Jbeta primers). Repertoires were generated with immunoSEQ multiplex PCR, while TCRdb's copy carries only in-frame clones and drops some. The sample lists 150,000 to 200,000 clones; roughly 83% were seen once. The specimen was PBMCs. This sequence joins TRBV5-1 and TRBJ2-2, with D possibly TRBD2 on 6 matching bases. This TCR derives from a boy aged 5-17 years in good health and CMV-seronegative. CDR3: CASSSGGLYPTGELFF. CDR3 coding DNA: TGCGCCAGCAGCTCTGGAGGGCTATACCCCACCGGGGAGCTGTTTTTT.